This T cell receptor (beta chain) was retrieved from a study of blood T cell repertoires in COVID-19. Looking at the study overall: COVID-19 samples from acute and convalescent phases originated in the United States, Italy and Spain. Nucleic acid was either cDNA or gDNA, and it came from T cells, B-cell-depleted T cells, or PBMCs.

The method was immunoSEQ multiplex PCR; TCRdb's version includes in-frame clones alone and lacks a portion of them. Of over 200,000 clones detected, roughly 90% appear once; the ten largest clones hold under 2%. Germline V gene lookup returns CDR1 SGDLS and CDR2 YYNGEE. V shed 0 bases, J shed 3 bases, and the junction held 3 bases outside the gene matches. This CDR3 comprises 14 residues. Sequencing input: peripheral blood. This sequence was found in a man in his forties with active or convalescent COVID-19. The V and J genes are TRBV9 and TRBJ2-7; 7 nucleotides agree with TRBD1. The DNA of the CDR3 is TGTGCCAGCAGCGTAGCGGGACAGAGCTACGAGCAGTACTTC. The encoded protein is CASSVAGQSYEQYF.